This TCR beta chain was sequenced in a study of T cells in Graves' hyperthyroidism and ophthalmopathy. Template material for amplifying TCR beta CDR3 regions consisted of RNA transcripts. The HTBI primer set was used in a first-round RT-PCR of the TCR CDR3. TCRdb independently ran MiXCR on the multiplex PCR reads; one entry per CDR3 protein. The sample shows some 600,000 distinct CDR3 sequences, roughly 13% of them seen only once. The table lists this clonotype with many counts. CDR3 length equals 12 residues. With 8 bases removed from V and 1 base from J, the gap between germline ends came to 8 bases.

The chain links TRBV12-3 or TRBV12-4 to TRBJ2-5; D call uncertain. Material: blood. The sequence was obtained from a woman in her twenties or thirties with Graves' hyperthyroidism that later progressed to Graves' ophthalmopathy. The CDR3 spells CASRIFQETQYF. The CDR3 bases are TGTGCCAGCCGTATATTCCAAGAGACCCAGTACTTC.